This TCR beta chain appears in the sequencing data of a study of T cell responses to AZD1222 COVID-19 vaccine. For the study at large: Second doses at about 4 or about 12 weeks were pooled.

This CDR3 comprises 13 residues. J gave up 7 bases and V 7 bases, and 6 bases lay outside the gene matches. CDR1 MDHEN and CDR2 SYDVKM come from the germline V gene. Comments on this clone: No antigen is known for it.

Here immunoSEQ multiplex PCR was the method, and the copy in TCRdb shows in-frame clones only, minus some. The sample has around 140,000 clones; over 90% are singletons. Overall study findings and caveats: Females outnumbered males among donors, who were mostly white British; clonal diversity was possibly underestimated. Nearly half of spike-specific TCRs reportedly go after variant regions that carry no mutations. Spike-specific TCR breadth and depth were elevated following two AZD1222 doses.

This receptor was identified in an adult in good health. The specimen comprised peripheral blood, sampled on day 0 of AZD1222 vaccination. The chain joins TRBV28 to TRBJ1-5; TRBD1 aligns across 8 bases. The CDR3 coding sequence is TGTGCCAGCACGGACAGGGCCCGGCAGCCCCAGCATTTT. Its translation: CASTDRARQPQHF.